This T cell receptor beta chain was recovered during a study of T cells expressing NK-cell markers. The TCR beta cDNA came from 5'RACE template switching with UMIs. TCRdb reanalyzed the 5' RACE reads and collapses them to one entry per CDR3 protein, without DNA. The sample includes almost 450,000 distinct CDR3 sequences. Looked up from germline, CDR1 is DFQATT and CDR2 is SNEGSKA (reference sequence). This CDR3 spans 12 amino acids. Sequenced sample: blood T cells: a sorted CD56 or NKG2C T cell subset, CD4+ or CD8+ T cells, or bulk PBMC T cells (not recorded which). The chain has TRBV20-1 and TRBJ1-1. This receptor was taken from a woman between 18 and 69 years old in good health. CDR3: CSAEKGNTEAFF.